The TCR beta chain under discussion was sequenced for a study of CD8 T cells in ankylosing spondylitis. Germline-derived CDR1 and CDR2 are LNHNV and YYDKDF (reference sequence). Trimming pared 5 bases from V and 3 bases from J, leaving 20 bases between. The CDR3 extends over 16 amino acids. TCRdb itself ran the 5' RACE reads through MiXCR, one entry per CDR3 protein. This table has 300,000 to 350,000 distinct CDR3 sequences, approximately 15% appearing once. V and J are TRBV15 and TRBJ2-7; D ambiguous. This TCR derives from a male donor with ankylosing spondylitis or in good health (not recorded which). Sequenced: blood, either unsorted or a sorted T cell fraction (not recorded which). This CDR3 reads CATSPRPKMTLYEQYF. The CDR3, as DNA: TGTGCCACCAGCCCACGACCCAAGATGACACTCTACGAGCAGTACTTC.